This T cell receptor (beta chain) was identified in a study of blood T cell repertoires in COVID-19. Study-wide context: Donors in the United States, Italy and Spain gave samples during acute or convalescent COVID-19. In each case, the material was cDNA or gDNA derived from T cells, B-cell-depleted T cells, or PBMCs.

CDR3 size: 13 residues. V lost 4 bases and J lost 6; bases outside the gene matches: 7. Germline V CDR1 and CDR2: SGHDT, YYEEEE. As handled by the study authors: Quantification of nucleated cells was approximated via reference gene primer amplification. Here immunoSEQ multiplex PCR was the method, and the copy in TCRdb shows in-frame clones only, minus some. V and J calls and clone size are as listed in that table; D and trimming were resolved from the DNA. The sample records fewer than 250,000 clones, around 84% being singletons. Sequenced: peripheral blood. The clonotype was recovered from a human donor in a cohort sampled during active COVID-19. This chain uses TRBV5-6 with TRBJ2-7; 7 bases match TRBD1. CDR3 sequence reads: CASSGTARSEQYV. The CDR3 coding sequence is TGTGCCAGCAGCGGGACAGCCCGTTCCGAGCAGTACGTC.